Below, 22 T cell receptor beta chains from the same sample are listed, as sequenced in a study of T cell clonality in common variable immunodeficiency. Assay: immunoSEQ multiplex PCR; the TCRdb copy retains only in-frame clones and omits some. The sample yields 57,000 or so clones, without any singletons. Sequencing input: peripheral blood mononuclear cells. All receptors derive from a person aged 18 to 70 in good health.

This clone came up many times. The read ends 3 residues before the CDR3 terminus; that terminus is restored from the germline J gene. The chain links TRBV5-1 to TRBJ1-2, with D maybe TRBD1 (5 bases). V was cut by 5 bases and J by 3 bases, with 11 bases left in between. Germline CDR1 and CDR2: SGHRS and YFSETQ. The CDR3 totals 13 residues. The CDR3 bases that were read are TGCGCCAGCAGTTCCAGGGAGGACTATGGC. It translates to CASSSREDYG. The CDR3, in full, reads CASSSREDYGYTF.

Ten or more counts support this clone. The DNA read from the CDR3 is TGCAGCGTTGCCTTCAGGGGACCGCTAGCCAAAAACATT. It translates to CSVAFRGPLAKNI. The whole CDR3 protein reads CSVAFRGPLAKNIQYF. The chain employs TRBV29-1 and TRBJ2-4, with D perhaps matching TRBD1 (6 bases). Coverage ceases 3 residues before the CDR3 finishes, and the germline J gene fills in the end. This CDR3 has 16 amino acids. The germline V gene has CDR1 SQVTM and CDR2 ANQGSEA. Trimming shortened V by 4 bases and J by 0 bases, and 16 bases separated the two germline ends.

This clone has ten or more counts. The CDR3 protein is CASSLGVAGLYEQYF. The CDR3 DNA, read in part, is TGTGCCAGCAGCTTAGGGGTAGCGGGACTATACGAG. This chain joins TRBV11-2 and TRBJ2-7; 8 nucleotides line up with TRBD2. The sequenced fragment ends 3 residues before the CDR3 boundary, so the rest is inferred from the germline J gene. There are 15 residues in the CDR3. Germline CDR1 and CDR2: SGHAT and FQNNGV. With 1 base clipped from V and 4 bases from J, the junction kept 6 bases outside the gene matches.

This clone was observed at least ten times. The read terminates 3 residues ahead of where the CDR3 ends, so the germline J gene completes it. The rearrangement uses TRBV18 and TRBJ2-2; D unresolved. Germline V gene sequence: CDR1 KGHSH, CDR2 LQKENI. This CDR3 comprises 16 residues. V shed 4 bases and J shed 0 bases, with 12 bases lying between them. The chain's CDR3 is CASSQAVPTNTGELFF. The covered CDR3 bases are TGTGCCAGCTCACAGGCAGTCCCAACGAACACCGGGGAG.

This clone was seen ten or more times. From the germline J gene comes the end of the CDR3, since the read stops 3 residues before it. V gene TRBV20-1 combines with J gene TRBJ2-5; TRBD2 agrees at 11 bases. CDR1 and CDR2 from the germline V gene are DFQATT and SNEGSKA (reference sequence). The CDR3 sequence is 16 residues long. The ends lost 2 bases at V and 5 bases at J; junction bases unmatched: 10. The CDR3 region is CSARRLAGLFFETQYF. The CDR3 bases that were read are TGCAGTGCTAGAAGACTAGCGGGATTATTTTTCGAGACC.

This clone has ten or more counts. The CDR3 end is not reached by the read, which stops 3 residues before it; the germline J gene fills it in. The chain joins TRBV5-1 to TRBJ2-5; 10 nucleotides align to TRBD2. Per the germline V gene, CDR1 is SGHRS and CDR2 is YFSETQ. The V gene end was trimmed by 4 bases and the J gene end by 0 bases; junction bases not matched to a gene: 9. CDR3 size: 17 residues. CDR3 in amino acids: CASSPQGLAGDQETQYF. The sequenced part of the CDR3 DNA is TGCGCCAGCAGCCCCCAGGGGCTAGCGGGAGACCAAGAGACC.

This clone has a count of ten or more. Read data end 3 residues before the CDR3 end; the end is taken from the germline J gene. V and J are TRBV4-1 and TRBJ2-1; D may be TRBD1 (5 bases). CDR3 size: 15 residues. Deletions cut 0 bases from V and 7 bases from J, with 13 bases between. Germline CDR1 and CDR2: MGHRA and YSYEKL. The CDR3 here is CASSQESFRGNEQFF. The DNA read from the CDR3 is TGCGCCAGCAGCCAAGAGTCATTTAGGGGTAATGAG.

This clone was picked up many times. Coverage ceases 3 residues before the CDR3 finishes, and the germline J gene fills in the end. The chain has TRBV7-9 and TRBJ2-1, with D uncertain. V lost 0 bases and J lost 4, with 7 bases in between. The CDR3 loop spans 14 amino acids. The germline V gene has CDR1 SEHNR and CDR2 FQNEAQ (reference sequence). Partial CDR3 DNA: TGTGCCAGCAGCTTAGCGCAGGAATACAATGAG. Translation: CASSLAQEYNE. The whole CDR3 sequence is CASSLAQEYNEQFF. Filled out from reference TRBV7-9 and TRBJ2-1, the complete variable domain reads DTGVSQNPRHKITKRGQNVTFRCDPISEHNRLYWYRQTLGQGPEFLTYFQNEAQLEKSRLLSDRFSAERPKGSFSTLEIQRTEQGDSAMYLCASSLAQEYNEQFFGPGTRLTVL.

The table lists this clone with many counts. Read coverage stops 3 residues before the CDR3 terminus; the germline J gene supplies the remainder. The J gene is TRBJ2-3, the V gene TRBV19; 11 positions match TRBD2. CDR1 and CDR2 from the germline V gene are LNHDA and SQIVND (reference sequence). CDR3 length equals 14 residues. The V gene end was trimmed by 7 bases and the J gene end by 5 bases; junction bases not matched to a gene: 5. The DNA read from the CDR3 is TGTGCCAGTACCATCGGACTAGCGGGAGATACG. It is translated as CASTIGLAGDT. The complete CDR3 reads CASTIGLAGDTQYF.

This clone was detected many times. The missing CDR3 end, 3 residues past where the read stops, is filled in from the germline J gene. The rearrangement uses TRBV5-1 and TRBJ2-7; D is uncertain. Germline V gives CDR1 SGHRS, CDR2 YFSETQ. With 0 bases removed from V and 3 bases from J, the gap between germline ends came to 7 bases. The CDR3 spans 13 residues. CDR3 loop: CASSLGLYYEQYF. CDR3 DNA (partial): TGCGCCAGCAGCTTGGGTCTCTACTACGAG.

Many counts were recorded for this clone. CDR3 amino acids: CSASGVEGSGNTIYF. The sequenced CDR3 bases are TGCAGTGCTAGCGGGGTAGAGGGCTCTGGAAACACC. V usage is TRBV20-1 and J usage is TRBJ1-3; unclear D gene. The missing CDR3 end, 3 residues past where the read stops, is filled in from the germline J gene. Trimming removed 3 bases at V and 0 bases at J, with 12 bases between. Germline V lookup: CDR1 DFQATT, CDR2 SNEGSKA (reference sequence). CDR3 size: 15 residues.

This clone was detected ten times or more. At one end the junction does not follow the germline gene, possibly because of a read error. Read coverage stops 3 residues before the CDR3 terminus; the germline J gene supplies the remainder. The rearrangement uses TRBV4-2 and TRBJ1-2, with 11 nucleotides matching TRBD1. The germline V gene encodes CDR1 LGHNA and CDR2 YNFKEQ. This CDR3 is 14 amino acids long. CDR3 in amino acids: CASSRGTGGNGYTF. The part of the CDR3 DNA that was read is TGCGCCAGCAGCCGTGGGACAGGGGGGAATGGC.

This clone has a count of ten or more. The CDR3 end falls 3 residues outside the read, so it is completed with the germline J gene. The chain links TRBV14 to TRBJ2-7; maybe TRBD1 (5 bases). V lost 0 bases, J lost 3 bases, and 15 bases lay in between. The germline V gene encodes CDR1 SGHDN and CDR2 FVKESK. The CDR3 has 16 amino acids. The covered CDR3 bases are TGTGCCAGCAGCCAAGATGGGCAGGGTCTTAGCTACGAG. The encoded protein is CASSQDGQGLSYE. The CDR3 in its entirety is CASSQDGQGLSYEQYF. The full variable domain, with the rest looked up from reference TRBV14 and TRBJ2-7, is EAGVTQFPSHSVIEKGQTVTLRCDPISGHDNLYWYRRVMGKEIKFLLHFVKESKQDESGMPNNRFLAERTGGTYSTLKVQPAELEDSGVYFCASSQDGQGLSYEQYFGPGTRLTVT.

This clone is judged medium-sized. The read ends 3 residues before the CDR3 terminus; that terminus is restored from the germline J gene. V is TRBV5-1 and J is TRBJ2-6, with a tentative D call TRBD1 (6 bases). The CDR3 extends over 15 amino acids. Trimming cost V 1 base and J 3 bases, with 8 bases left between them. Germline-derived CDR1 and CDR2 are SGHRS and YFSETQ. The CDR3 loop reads CASSLTGFGANVLTF. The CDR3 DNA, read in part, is TGCGCCAGCAGCTTGACAGGGTTTGGGGCCAACGTC.

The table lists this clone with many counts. The covered CDR3 bases are TGTGCCAGCACGGAGAGCGGGATAGCCAAAAACATT. Its protein is CASTESGIAKNI. The CDR3 in full is CASTESGIAKNIQYF. This chain links TRBV7-2 with TRBJ2-4; the match to TRBD2 covers 7 bases. The read comes to an end 3 residues before the CDR3 does, leaving the germline J gene to fill in the end. V trimming: 7 bases; J trimming: 0 bases; junction bases outside the gene matches: 6. Per the germline V gene, CDR1 is SGHTA and CDR2 is FQGNSA. The CDR3 is made up of 15 amino acids.

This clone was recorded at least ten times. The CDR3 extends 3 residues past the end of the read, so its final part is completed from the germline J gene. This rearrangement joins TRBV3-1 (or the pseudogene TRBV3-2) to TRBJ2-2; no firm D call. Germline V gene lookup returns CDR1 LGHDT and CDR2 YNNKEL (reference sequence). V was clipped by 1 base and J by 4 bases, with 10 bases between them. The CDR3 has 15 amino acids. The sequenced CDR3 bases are TGTGCCAGCAGCCAAGTAGTTGCTGTCACCGGGGAG. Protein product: CASSQVVAVTGE. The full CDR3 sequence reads CASSQVVAVTGELFF.

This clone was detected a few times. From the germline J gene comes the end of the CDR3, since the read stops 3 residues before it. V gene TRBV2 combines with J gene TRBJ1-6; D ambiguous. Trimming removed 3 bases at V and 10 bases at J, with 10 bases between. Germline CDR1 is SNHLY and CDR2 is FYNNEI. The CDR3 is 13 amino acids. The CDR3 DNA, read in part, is TGTGCCAGCAGTGACCCTCGCGGATCACCC. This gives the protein CASSDPRGSP. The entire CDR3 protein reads CASSDPRGSPLHF.

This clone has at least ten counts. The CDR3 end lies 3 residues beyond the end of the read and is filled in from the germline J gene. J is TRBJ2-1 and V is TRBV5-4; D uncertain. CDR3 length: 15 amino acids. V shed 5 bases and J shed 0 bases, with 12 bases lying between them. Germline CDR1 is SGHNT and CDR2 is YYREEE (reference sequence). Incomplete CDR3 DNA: TGTGCCAGCAGTTCCGCTAGAAGCTCCTACAATGAG. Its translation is CASSSARSSYNE. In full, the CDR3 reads CASSSARSSYNEQFF.

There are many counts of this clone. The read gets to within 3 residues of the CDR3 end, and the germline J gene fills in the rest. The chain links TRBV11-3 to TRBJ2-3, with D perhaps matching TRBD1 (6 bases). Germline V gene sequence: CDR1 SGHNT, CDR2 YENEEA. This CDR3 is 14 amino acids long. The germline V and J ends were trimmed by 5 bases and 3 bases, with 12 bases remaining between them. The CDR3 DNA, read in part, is TGTGCCAGCAGCCTTTTTACAGGGACAGATACG. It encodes CASSLFTGTDT. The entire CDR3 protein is CASSLFTGTDTQYF. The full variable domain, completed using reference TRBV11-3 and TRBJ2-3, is EAGVVQSPRYKIIEKKQPVAFWCNPISGHNTLYWYLQNLGQGPELLIRYENEEAVDDSQLPKDRFSAERLKGVDSTLKIQPAELGDSAVYLCASSLFTGTDTQYFGPGTRLTVL.

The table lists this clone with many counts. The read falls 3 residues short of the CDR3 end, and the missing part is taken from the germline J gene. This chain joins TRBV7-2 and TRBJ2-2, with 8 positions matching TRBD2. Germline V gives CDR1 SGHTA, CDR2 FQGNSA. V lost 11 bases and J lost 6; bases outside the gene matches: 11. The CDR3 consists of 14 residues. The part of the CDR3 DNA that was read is TGTGCCCCCCATCTGGAAGCGGGAGCCGGGGAG. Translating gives CAPHLEAGAGE. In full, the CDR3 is CAPHLEAGAGELFF.

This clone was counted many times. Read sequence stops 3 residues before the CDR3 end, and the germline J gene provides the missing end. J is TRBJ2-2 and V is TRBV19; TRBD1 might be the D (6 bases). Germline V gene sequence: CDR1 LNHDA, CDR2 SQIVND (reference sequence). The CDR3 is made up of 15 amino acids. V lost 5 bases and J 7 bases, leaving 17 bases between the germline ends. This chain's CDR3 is CASSSRQATGGELFF. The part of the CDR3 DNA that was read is TGTGCCAGTAGTTCAAGACAGGCGACCGGCGGGGAG.

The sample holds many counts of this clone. This CDR3 is CASALLAVDTGELFF. Partial CDR3 DNA: TGCGCCAGCGCCCTCCTAGCGGTCGACACCGGGGAG. J is TRBJ2-2 and V is TRBV5-1; TRBD2 agrees at 7 bases. The CDR3 is cut off 3 residues early in the read; its end comes from the germline J gene. The length of the CDR3 is 15 residues. Trimming at V came to 7 bases and at J to 3 bases, leaving 9 bases not matched to a gene. The germline V gene has CDR1 SGHRS and CDR2 YFSETQ.